The 28 T cell receptor beta chains below were found in one sample sequenced in a study of PD-1 blockade in classical Hodgkin lymphoma. Assay: immunoSEQ multiplex PCR; the TCRdb copy retains only in-frame clones and omits some. The repertoire includes roughly 70,000 clones, roughly 92% of them detected once, and over 2.5% sits in the top ten. Indicated time point: newly diagnosed, previously untreated cHL patient sample. The sample taken for sequencing was peripheral blood mononuclear cells (PBMCs). The receptors originated from a human donor with classical Hodgkin lymphoma.

The chain recombines TRBV10-3 with TRBJ1-6; tentative D call: TRBD1 (5 bases). CDR3 length: 14 residues. V lost 6 bases and J 6 bases, leaving 12 bases between the germline ends. CDR1 and CDR2 (germline): ENHRY, SYGVKD. CDR3 DNA sequence: TGTGCCATCAGCGCCGGGACGCGTAATTCACCCCTCCACTTT. This gives the protein CAISAGTRNSPLHF.

The V gene is TRBV28, the J gene TRBJ2-3; TRBD2 matches 12 bases. The CDR3 consists of 15 residues. V was clipped by 3 bases and J by 6 bases; unmatched bases: 4. In germline, CDR1 is MDHEN, CDR2 SYDVKM. CDR3 protein: CASSFSGTSGDTQYF. CDR3 DNA sequence: TGTGCCAGCAGTTTCTCTGGGACTAGCGGGGATACGCAGTATTTT.

This chain uses TRBV28 with TRBJ2-1; tentative D call: TRBD2 (6 bases). The CDR3 runs to 16 residues. Trimming removed 1 base at V and 5 bases at J, with 15 bases between. Per the germline V gene, CDR1 is MDHEN and CDR2 is SYDVKM. The CDR3 loop is CASSLSGLGLNNEQFF. Written as DNA, the CDR3 is TGTGCCAGCAGTTTATCCGGGTTGGGACTTAACAATGAGCAGTTCTTC.

V is TRBV7-9 and J is TRBJ2-3; D perhaps matches TRBD2 (7 bases). The V and J ends lost 4 bases and 5 bases respectively, with 16 bases between them. Germline CDR1 reads SEHNR; CDR2 reads FQNEAQ (reference sequence). This CDR3 has 15 amino acids. The CDR3 protein is CASSSTGRGGDTQYF. CDR3 DNA sequence: TGTGCCAGCAGCTCCACTGGTAGGGGGGGAGATACGCAGTATTTT.

CDR3 region: CSVVLRYTGELFF. The CDR3 DNA reads TGCAGCGTTGTGTTGCGGTACACCGGGGAGCTGTTTTTT. The genes are TRBV29-1 and TRBJ2-2; the D is unclear. V was pared by 4 bases and J by 3 bases, with 9 bases between. The CDR3 is 13 amino acids. Germline V gives CDR1 SQVTM, CDR2 ANQGSEA.

The chain uses TRBV10-3 and TRBJ2-3, with 7 bases lining up with TRBD2. The germline V gene has CDR1 ENHRY and CDR2 SYGVKD. The trim removed 6 bases at V and 2 bases at J, leaving 5 bases unmatched. The CDR3 runs to 14 residues. CDR3 sequence reads: CAIRLAGLTDTQYF. CDR3 nucleotides: TGTGCCATCAGGTTAGCGGGTCTCACAGATACGCAGTATTTT.

The V gene is TRBV29-1, the J gene TRBJ1-2; no definite D call. The CDR3 has 13 amino acids. The germline V gene encodes CDR1 SQVTM and CDR2 ANQGSEA. The ends were cut back, 7 bases at V and 1 base at J, with 13 bases in the middle. CDR3: CSAIGRVNYGYTF. CDR3 sequence (DNA): TGCAGCGCCATCGGTCGGGTTAACTATGGCTACACCTTC.

The chain uses TRBV4-1 and TRBJ1-4; D unresolved. Deletions cut 2 bases from V and 8 bases from J, with 9 bases between. Germline loops: CDR1 MGHRA, CDR2 YSYEKL. The CDR3 runs to 13 residues. The CDR3 here is CASSQRVGEKLFF. In DNA form, the CDR3 reads TGCGCCAGCAGCCAAAGGGTAGGCGAAAAACTGTTTTTT.

The chain links TRBV19 to TRBJ1-6; 7 bases align to TRBD1. This CDR3 is 16 amino acids long. Germline CDR1 and CDR2: LNHDA and SQIVND (reference sequence). Unmatched junction bases numbered 11, after V lost 5 bases and J lost 7 bases. Here the CDR3 DNA reads TGTGCCAGTAGTCCGGGGGACAGAAGAGGGAATTCACCCCTCCACTTT. Translating gives CASSPGDRRGNSPLHF.

The chain combines TRBV30 with TRBJ2-7, with 7 bases matching TRBD1. This CDR3 has 13 amino acids. Trimming took 0 bases from V and 3 from J; bases not matched to a gene: 2. Germline CDR1 and CDR2: GTSNPN and SVGIG (reference sequence). The CDR3 sequence is CAWSVAGGYEQYF. The CDR3 DNA reads TGTGCCTGGAGTGTGGCAGGGGGCTACGAGCAGTACTTC.

The chain joins TRBV4-1 to TRBJ2-7; TRBD2 matches at 16 bases. The CDR3 length is 19 residues. J was trimmed by 4 bases and V by 3 bases; bases with no gene match: 12. Germline values: CDR1 MGHRA, CDR2 YSYEKL. The CDR3 loop reads CASSHLLPGLAGGRYEQYF. DNA of the CDR3: TGCGCCAGCAGCCACCTCCTTCCGGGACTAGCGGGGGGGCGGTACGAGCAGTACTTC.

The chain uses TRBV19 and TRBJ1-1; possible D gene TRBD1, 6 bases. CDR3 size: 13 residues. V was pared by 4 bases and J by 5 bases, with 11 bases between. CDR1 is LNHDA, CDR2 SQIVND, per germline (reference sequence). The CDR3 loop is CASSRGGRTEAFF. The CDR3 DNA follows: TGTGCCAGTAGTAGAGGGGGGAGAACTGAAGCTTTCTTT. The full variable domain, its missing parts supplied by reference TRBV19 and TRBJ1-1, is DGGITQSPKYLFRKEGQNVTLSCEQNLNHDAMYWYRQDPGQGLRLIYYSQIVNDFQKGDIAEGYSVSREKKESFPLTVTSAQKNPTAFYLCASSRGGRTEAFFGQGTRLTVV.

This clone has just one count. The chain carries TRBV10-3 and TRBJ2-7; TRBD2 matches at 10 bases. V was pared by 3 bases and J by 2 bases, with 4 bases of the junction left unmatched. Germline V gives CDR1 ENHRY, CDR2 SYGVKD. The CDR3 length is 15 residues. CDR3 DNA: TGTGCCATCAGTGATCAAGCGGGAGGGACCTACGAGCAGTACTTC. It yields the protein CAISDQAGGTYEQYF.

V gene TRBV7-9 combines with J gene TRBJ2-2, with TRBD1 matching over 8 bases. Germline CDR1 reads SEHNR; CDR2 reads FQNEAQ (reference sequence). This CDR3 comprises 16 residues. The junction had 7 bases not matched to a gene; V was cut back by 5 bases and J by 2 bases. The CDR3 DNA is TGTGCCAGCAGCAGGGGGACAGGAACTAACACCGGGGAGCTGTTTTTT. Protein sequence: CASSRGTGTNTGELFF.

J is TRBJ2-7 and V is TRBV6-5, with TRBD2 identical over 7 bases. V was pared by 6 bases and J by 3 bases, with 5 bases of the junction left unmatched. CDR1 is MNHEY and CDR2 is SVGAGI in the germline V gene. There are 13 residues in the CDR3. The CDR3 bases are TGTGCCAGCAGCGGGACGGGAGGCTACGAGCAGTACTTC. This encodes CASSGTGGYEQYF.

This chain uses TRBV7-2 with TRBJ2-7; unclear D gene. The CDR3 length is 13 residues. Trimming shortened V by 1 base and J by 5 bases, and 9 bases separated the two germline ends. CDR1 is SGHTA, CDR2 FQGNSA, per germline. The CDR3 reads CASSLEWVDEQYF. The CDR3, as DNA: TGTGCCAGCAGCTTAGAGTGGGTGGACGAGCAGTACTTC.

This chain uses TRBV7-9 with TRBJ1-2, with D tentatively TRBD1 (5 bases). Per germline, CDR1 SEHNR and CDR2 FQNEAQ (reference sequence). V shed 4 bases and J shed 5 bases, with 20 bases lying between them. CDR3 length equals 16 residues. The CDR3 bases are TGTGCCAGCAGCTGGGGATACCGGGACTCCACATATGGCTACACCTTC. Its translation is CASSWGYRDSTYGYTF.

The J gene is TRBJ1-4, the V gene TRBV25-1, with D hard to call. The CDR3 has 17 amino acids. The V end was cut by 3 bases, the J end by 0 bases, with 14 bases between. The V gene's germline CDR1 is MGHDK and CDR2 SYGVNS. CDR3 region: CASSDFGQFATNEKLFF. In nucleotides, the CDR3 is TGTGCCAGCAGTGATTTTGGGCAGTTTGCAACTAATGAAAAACTGTTTTTT.

This clone was observed once. The gene calls are TRBV2 and TRBJ1-2, with D uncertain. Trimming cost V 4 bases and J 4 bases, with 13 bases left between them. The CDR3 is 14 amino acids. CDR1 is SNHLY and CDR2 is FYNNEI in the germline V gene. The CDR3 coding sequence is TGTGCCAGCAGTGGTGCGGGTATCGGCTATGGCTACACCTTC. As protein: CASSGAGIGYGYTF.

The genes are TRBV21-1 and TRBJ2-7; TRBD2 was called by the table and not checked on the DNA. TRBV21-1 is classified as a pseudogene. This CDR3 has 16 amino acids. CDR3 DNA: TGTGCCAGCAGCAAAGCACCCAGGACTAGTACCTACGAGCAGTACTTC. This translates into CASSKAPRTSTYEQYF.

The genes are TRBV7-2 and TRBJ2-1; D not certain. Deletions cut 1 base from V and 3 bases from J, with 7 bases between. The CDR3 has 14 residues. The germline V gene has CDR1 SGHTA and CDR2 FQGNSA. The CDR3 nucleotides read TGTGCCAGCAGCTTAGTGGGATTCTACAATGAGCAGTTCTTC. Amino acid sequence: CASSLVGFYNEQFF.

The chain carries TRBV30 and TRBJ1-5; TRBD1 matches at 9 bases. CDR3 length: 13 residues. V was clipped by 5 bases and J by 5 bases; unmatched bases: 4. Per germline, CDR1 GTSNPN and CDR2 SVGIG (reference sequence). The DNA for the CDR3 is TGTGCCTGGTCCGGGACAGGGTATCAGCCCCAGCATTTT. This sequence encodes CAWSGTGYQPQHF. Together with reference TRBV30 and TRBJ1-5, the CDR3 gives the full variable domain: SQTIHQWPATLVQPVGSPLSLECTVEGTSNPNLYWYRQAAGRGLQLLFYSVGIGQISSEVPQNLSASRPQDRQFILSSKKLLLSDSGFYLCAWSGTGYQPQHFGDGTRLSIL.

The chain is built from TRBV5-6 and TRBJ1-1; TRBD1 agrees at 8 bases. The CDR3 contains 13 residues. V lost 0 bases and J lost 10; bases outside the gene matches: 5. The germline V gene encodes CDR1 SGHDT and CDR2 YYEEEE. The CDR3, as DNA: TGTGCCAGCAGCTTGGGGACAGGGCCTCTAGCTTTCTTT. It yields the protein CASSLGTGPLAFF.

This sequence joins TRBV28 and TRBJ2-7, with a weak D call TRBD1 (5 bases). Trimming pared 7 bases from V and 3 bases from J, leaving 13 bases between. This CDR3 contains 13 residues. The germline V gene has CDR1 MDHEN and CDR2 SYDVKM. The CDR3 here is CASTRQGLYEQYF. In nucleotides, the CDR3 is TGTGCCAGCACACGGCAGGGTCTCTACGAGCAGTACTTC.

The chain is built from TRBV5-4 and TRBJ2-3; D not resolved. Germline-derived CDR1 and CDR2 are SGHNT and YYREEE (reference sequence). Trimming removed 4 bases from V and 3 bases from J, with 12 bases in between. This CDR3 is built from 14 residues. The CDR3, as DNA: TGTGCCAGCAGCCGAAACCCCGGAACAGATACGCAGTATTTT. This translates into CASSRNPGTDTQYF.

V gene TRBV6-1 combines with J gene TRBJ1-5, with no clear D. Trimming left V 4 bases short and J 0 bases short, with 7 bases between. This CDR3 region has 14 residues. CDR1 is MNHNS, CDR2 SASEGT, per germline. CDR3 sequence (DNA): TGTGCCAGCAGTGTCCACTTTAGCAATCAGCCCCAGCATTTT. Its translation is CASSVHFSNQPQHF.

The chain couples TRBV6-1 to TRBJ2-4; the D gene is possibly TRBD2 (6 bases). V gave up 10 bases and J gave up 1 base, with 14 bases separating them. This CDR3 comprises 14 residues. Germline loops: CDR1 MNHNS, CDR2 SASEGT. The CDR3 region is CATLEGGAKNIQYF. The CDR3 DNA is TGTGCCACCTTAGAGGGAGGTGCCAAAAACATTCAGTACTTC.

The chain carries TRBV4-3 and TRBJ2-2, with D uncertain. Trimming shortened V by 0 bases and J by 9 bases, and 8 bases separated the two germline ends. The CDR3 runs to 13 residues. The germline V gene has CDR1 LGHNA and CDR2 YSLEER. CDR3 DNA: TGCGCCAGCAGCCAAGATGCGAACCGGGAGCTGTTTTTT. Its protein product is CASSQDANRELFF.